The clone carrying this T cell receptor beta chain was picked up many times. Its specificity is not known. Making TCR cDNA involved 5'RACE template switching, which added UMIs and a universal primer site. TCRdb reprocessed the 5' RACE reads via MiXCR and lists one record per CDR3 protein. The top ten clones hold 20% to 25% of a sample with about 310,000 distinct CDR3 sequences, around 3.6% of them seen once. The CDR3 is 16 amino acids. The junction had 8 bases not matched to a gene; V was cut back by 2 bases and J by 8 bases. The record originates from a study of T cells after yellow fever vaccination. Notes on the study in general: Within FACS-sorted repertoires, abundant clonotypes contaminating from the bulk population could be present. Reappearance after the booster was seen for most primary-vaccination clones, at 95% to 96% CD4 and 75% to 90% CD8.

This chain connects TRBV12-3 or TRBV12-4 to TRBJ2-2; 10 bases align to TRBD1. The clonotype originates from a man between 18 and 35 years old who received the YFV17D yellow fever vaccine. The source was PBMCs, collected on the day of the yellow fever booster vaccination. The CDR3, as DNA: TGTGCCAGCAGTTTACCCGGGACAGGGGTCCGTGGGGAGCTGTTTTTT. Its translation: CASSLPGTGVRGELFF.